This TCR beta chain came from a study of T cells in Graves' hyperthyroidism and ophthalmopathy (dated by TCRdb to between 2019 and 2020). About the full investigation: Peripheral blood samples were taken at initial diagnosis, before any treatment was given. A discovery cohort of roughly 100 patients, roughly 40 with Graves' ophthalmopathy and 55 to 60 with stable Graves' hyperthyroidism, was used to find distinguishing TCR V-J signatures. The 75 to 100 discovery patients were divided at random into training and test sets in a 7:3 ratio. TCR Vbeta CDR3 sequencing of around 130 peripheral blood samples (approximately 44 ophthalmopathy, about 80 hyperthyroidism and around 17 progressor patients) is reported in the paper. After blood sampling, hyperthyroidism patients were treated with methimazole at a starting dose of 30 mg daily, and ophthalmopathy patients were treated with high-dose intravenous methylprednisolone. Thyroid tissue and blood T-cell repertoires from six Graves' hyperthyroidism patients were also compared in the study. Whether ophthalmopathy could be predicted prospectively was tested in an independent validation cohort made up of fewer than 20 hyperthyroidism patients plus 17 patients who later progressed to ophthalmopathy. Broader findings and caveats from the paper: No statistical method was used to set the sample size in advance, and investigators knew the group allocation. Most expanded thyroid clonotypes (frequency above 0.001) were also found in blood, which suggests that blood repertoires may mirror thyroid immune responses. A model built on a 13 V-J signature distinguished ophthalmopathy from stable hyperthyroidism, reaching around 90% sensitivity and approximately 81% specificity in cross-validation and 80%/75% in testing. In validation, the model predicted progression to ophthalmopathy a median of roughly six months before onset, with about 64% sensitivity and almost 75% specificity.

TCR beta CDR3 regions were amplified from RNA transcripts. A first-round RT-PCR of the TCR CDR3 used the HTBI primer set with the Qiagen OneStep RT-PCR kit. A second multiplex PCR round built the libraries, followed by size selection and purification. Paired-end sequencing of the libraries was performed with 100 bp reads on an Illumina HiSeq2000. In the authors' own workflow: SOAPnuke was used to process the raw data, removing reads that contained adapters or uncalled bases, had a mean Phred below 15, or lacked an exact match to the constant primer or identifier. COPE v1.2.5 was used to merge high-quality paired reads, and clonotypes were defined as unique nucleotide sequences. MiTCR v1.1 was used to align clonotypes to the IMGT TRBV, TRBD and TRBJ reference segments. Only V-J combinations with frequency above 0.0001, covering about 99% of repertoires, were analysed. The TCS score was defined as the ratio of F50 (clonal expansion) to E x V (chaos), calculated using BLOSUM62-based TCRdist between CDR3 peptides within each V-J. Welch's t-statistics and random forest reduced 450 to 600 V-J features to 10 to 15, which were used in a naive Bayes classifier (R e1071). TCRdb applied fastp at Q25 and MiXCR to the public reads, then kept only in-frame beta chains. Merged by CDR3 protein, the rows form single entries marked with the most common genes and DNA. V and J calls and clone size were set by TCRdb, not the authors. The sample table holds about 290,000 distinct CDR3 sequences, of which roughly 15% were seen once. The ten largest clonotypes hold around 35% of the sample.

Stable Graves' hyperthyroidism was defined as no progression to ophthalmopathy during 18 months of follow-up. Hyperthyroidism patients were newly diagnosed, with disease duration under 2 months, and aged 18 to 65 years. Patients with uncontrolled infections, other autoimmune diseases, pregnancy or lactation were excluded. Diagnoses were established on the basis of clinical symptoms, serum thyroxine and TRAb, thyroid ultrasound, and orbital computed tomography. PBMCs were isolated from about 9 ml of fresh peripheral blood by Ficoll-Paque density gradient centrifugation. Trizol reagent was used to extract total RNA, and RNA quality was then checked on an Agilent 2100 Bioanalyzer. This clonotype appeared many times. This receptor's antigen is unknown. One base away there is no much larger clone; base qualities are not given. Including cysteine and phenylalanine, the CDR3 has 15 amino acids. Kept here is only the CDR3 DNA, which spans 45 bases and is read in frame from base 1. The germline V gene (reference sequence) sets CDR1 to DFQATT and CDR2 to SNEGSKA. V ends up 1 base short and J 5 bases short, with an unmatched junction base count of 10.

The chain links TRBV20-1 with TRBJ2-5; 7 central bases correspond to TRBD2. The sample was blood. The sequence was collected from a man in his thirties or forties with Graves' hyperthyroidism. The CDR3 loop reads CSARGGGSWTETQYF. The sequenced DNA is TGCAGTGCTAGAGGCGGCGGGAGTTGGACGGAGACCCAGTACTTC.